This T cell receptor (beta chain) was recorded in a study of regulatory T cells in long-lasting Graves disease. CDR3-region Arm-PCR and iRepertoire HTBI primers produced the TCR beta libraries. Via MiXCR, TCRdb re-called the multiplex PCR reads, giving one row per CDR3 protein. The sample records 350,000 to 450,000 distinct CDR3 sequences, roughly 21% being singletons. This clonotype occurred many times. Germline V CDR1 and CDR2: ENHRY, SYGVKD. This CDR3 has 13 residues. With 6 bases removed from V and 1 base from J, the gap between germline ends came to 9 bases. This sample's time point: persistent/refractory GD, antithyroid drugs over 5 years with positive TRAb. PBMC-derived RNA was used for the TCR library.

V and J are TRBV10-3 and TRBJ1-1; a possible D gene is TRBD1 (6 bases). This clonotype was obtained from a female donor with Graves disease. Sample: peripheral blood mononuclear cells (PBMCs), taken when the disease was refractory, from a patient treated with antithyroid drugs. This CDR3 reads CAIRTQGNTEAFF. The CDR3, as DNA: TGTGCCATCAGAACACAGGGGAACACTGAAGCTTTCTTT.